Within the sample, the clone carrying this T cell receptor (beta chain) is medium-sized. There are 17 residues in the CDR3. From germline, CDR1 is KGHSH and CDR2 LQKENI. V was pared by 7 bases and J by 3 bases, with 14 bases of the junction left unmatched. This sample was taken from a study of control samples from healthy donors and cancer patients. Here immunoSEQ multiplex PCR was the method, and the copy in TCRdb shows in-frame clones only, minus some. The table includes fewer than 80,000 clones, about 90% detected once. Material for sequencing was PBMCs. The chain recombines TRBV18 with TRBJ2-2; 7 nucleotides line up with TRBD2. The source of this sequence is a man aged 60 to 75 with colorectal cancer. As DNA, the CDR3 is TGTGCCAGCTATCAGATCGGGAGGCAGGCTTACACCGGGGAGCTGTTTTTT. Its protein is CASYQIGRQAYTGELFF.